The subject of this entry is one TCR beta chain. Its antigen is unidentified. Cells were stimulated with CMV-infected fibroblast lysates at about 9.4 ug/mL. Memory cells lacking CD40L and CD69 with high CD45RO were sorted. Inclusion required CMV-positive serology and CD4+ counts above 400 cells/uL. Germline lookup yields CDR1 SQVTM and CDR2 ANQGSEA. The CDR3 has 17 amino acids. After removal of 7 bases from V and 0 bases from J, the junction contained 13 bases not matched to a gene. The libraries were made with immunoSEQ version 4 in survey mode. Profiled with immunoSEQ multiplex PCR; TCRdb holds only in-frame clones, not every one. The sample lists tens of thousands of clones; roughly 80% were seen once. The source of the sample is a study of persistence of HIV-infected CD4 T cells.

The chain couples TRBV29-1 to TRBJ2-1; 9 nucleotides line up with TRBD1. Material: CD4+ T cells sorted from PBMCs after roughly 20-hour stimulation, obtained from a patient who received antiretroviral therapy. The receptor was derived from an adult woman with HIV who was CMV-seropositive. The CDR3 loop is CSAPPGQGESSYNEQFF. The CDR3 DNA is TGCAGCGCACCCCCGGGACAGGGTGAAAGCTCCTACAATGAGCAGTTCTTC.